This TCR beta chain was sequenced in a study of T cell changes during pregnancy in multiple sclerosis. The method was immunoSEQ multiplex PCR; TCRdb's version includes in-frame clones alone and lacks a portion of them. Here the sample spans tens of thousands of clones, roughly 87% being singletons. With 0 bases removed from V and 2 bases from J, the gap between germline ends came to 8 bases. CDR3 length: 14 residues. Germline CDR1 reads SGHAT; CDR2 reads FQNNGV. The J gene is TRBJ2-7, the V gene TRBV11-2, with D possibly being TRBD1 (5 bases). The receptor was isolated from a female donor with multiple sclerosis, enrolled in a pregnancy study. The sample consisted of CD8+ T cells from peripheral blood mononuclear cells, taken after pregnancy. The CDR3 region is CASSLDPGPYEQYF. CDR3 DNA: TGTGCCAGCAGCTTAGATCCAGGGCCCTACGAGCAGTACTTC.